These T cell receptor beta chains were read from a single sample in a study of cytomegalovirus exposure and HLA in healthy donors. TCRdb's copy holds only in-frame clones and misses some; the assay was immunoSEQ multiplex PCR. The sample consists of 100,000 to 130,000 clones, 82% of them appearing once. Sequencing input: PBMCs. These receptors were obtained from a young man in good health and CMV-seropositive. CDR3s include the opening cysteine and the closing phenylalanine or tryptophan. D genes are given only for firm matches. Clone size is given for some rows only: seen once, a few or many times, or a class if the clone is expanded.

clone size	D gene	V gene	J gene	CDR3 protein	CDR3 DNA
once	-	TRBV6-5	TRBJ1-2	CASSPGLGQPGGYTF	TGTGCCAGCAGTCCTGGCTTAGGACAGCCCGGGGGCTACACCTTC
-	-	TRBV19	TRBJ1-2	CASSIQGIYGYTF	TGTGCCAGTAGTATACAGGGCATCTATGGCTACACCTTC
-	TRBD1	TRBV5-1	TRBJ1-1	CASSGTGSRTEAFF	TGCGCCAGCAGTGGGACAGGGTCAAGGACTGAAGCTTTCTTT
once	-	TRBV27	TRBJ2-7	CASSYRETYEQYF	TGTGCCAGCAGTTACAGGGAAACCTACGAGCAGTACTTC
-	TRBD1	TRBV6-4	TRBJ1-5	CASISGGGGNQPQHF	TGTGCCAGCATTTCAGGGGGCGGGGGCAATCAGCCCCAGCATTTT
-	-	TRBV4-2	TRBJ1-6	CASSQETGWYSPLHF	TGTGCCAGCAGCCAAGAAACAGGGTGGTACTCACCCCTCCACTTT
-	TRBD2	TRBV13	TRBJ2-7	CASSPGLAGDYEQYF	TGTGCCAGCAGCCCGGGACTAGCGGGTGATTACGAGCAGTACTTC
-	TRBD1	TRBV30	TRBJ1-3	CAGQGAHGNTIYF	TGTGCCGGACAGGGTGCACATGGAAACACCATATATTTT
-	-	TRBV30	TRBJ1-2	CAWSGQNYGYTF	TGTGCCTGGAGCGGACAGAACTATGGCTACACCTTC
-	-	TRBV5-1	TRBJ1-1	CASSSDSTNTEAFF	TGCGCCAGCAGCTCGGACAGTACGAACACTGAAGCTTTCTTT
-	TRBD1	TRBV13	TRBJ2-7	CASRLDRGYEQYF	TGTGCCAGCAGGTTGGACAGGGGCTACGAGCAGTACTTC
once	-	TRBV9	TRBJ1-1	CASSGRRGVTNTEAFF	TGTGCCAGCAGCGGGAGGCGGGGGGTCACGAACACTGAAGCTTTCTTT
-	-	TRBV19	TRBJ1-2	CASSITGTSAYTF	TGTGCCAGTAGTATCACGGGTACGTCCGCCTACACCTTC
-	-	TRBV11-2	TRBJ2-1	CASSLATYSNEQFF	TGTGCCAGCAGCTTAGCGACATATTCGAATGAGCAGTTCTTC
-	TRBD2	TRBV28	TRBJ2-7	CALGPRTSGASYEQYF	TGTGCCCTTGGTCCCCGTACTAGCGGGGCCTCCTACGAGCAGTACTTC
-	-	TRBV6-4	TRBJ2-7	CASSDSEAAISEQYF	TGTGCCAGCAGTGACTCGGAGGCGGCAATCAGCGAGCAGTACTTC
-	-	TRBV2	TRBJ2-7	CASTGTYEQYF	TGTGCCAGCACAGGGACCTACGAGCAGTACTTC
once	TRBD1	TRBV2	TRBJ1-5	CATGPGTGVNQPQHF	TGTGCCACGGGTCCCGGGACAGGGGTCAATCAGCCCCAGCATTTT
once	TRBD1	TRBV13	TRBJ1-2	CASSLGGQVDTF	TGTGCCAGCAGCTTAGGGGGACAGGTCGACACCTTC
-	-	TRBV7-8	TRBJ2-1	CASSLDLLWGQHNEQFF	TGTGCCAGCAGCTTAGACCTCCTGTGGGGGCAACACAATGAGCAGTTCTTC
-	-	TRBV16	TRBJ1-2	CASRQLYRDSYGYTF	TGTGCCAGCAGGCAACTTTACAGGGATTCCTATGGCTACACCTTC
-	-	TRBV7-2	TRBJ1-2	CASSYRGQLNYGYTF	TGTGCCAGCAGCTACAGAGGGCAGCTTAACTATGGCTACACCTTC
-	-	TRBV5-1	TRBJ1-4	CASSFFRATNEKLFF	TGCGCCAGCAGCTTTTTTAGAGCCACTAATGAAAAACTGTTTTTT
-	-	TRBV5-1	TRBJ2-1	CASSLGNRNNEQFF	TGCGCCAGCAGCTTGGGCAACAGAAACAATGAGCAGTTCTTC